A single sample is the source of the 14 T cell receptor beta chains below, sequenced in a study of shared clonotypes between healthy human individuals. TCRdb's copy holds only in-frame clones and misses some; the assay was immunoSEQ multiplex PCR. Among around 1 million clones listed, approximately 80% were seen once. The sequenced sample consisted of memory CD4+ T cells sorted from blood. Subset described: CD45RA-negative fraction. The receptors were gathered from a young man in good health.

V is TRBV5-6 and J is TRBJ2-7; 10 bases map to TRBD2. CDR1 SGHDT and CDR2 YYEEEE come from the germline V gene. V shed 2 bases, J shed 3 bases, and the junction held 5 bases outside the gene matches. The CDR3 length is 15 residues. CDR3 coding DNA: TGTGCCAGCAGCTTCCGGACTAGCGGAGGCTACGAGCAGTACTTC. Translated: CASSFRTSGGYEQYF.

V is TRBV5-1 and J is TRBJ2-7, with 11 bases that match TRBD1. V trimming: 0 bases; J trimming: 1 base; junction bases outside the gene matches: 3. Germline values: CDR1 SGHRS, CDR2 YFSETQ. The CDR3 runs to 16 residues. The CDR3: CASSLGTGGFSYEQYF. As DNA, the CDR3 is TGCGCCAGCAGCTTGGGGACAGGGGGCTTTTCCTACGAGCAGTACTTC.

V and J are TRBV28 and TRBJ2-7, with no clear D. The CDR3 is made up of 14 amino acids. Looked up from germline, CDR1 is MDHEN and CDR2 is SYDVKM. Trimming pared 4 bases from V and 5 bases from J, leaving 15 bases between. The CDR3 loop reads CASSSSVVLDEQYF. The CDR3 nucleotides are TGTGCCAGCAGTTCCTCAGTGGTTTTGGACGAGCAGTACTTC.

The V gene is TRBV5-1, the J gene TRBJ2-2; D unresolved. The length of the CDR3 is 14 residues. V was shortened by 1 base and J by 0 bases, with 4 bases between the two germline ends. The germline V gene encodes CDR1 SGHRS and CDR2 YFSETQ. CDR3 sequence reads: CASSLRTNTGELFF. The CDR3 DNA reads TGCGCCAGCAGCTTGAGGACGAACACCGGGGAGCTGTTTTTT.

This clone was seen more than once but under ten times. The chain couples TRBV2 to TRBJ2-7; 7 nucleotides align to TRBD1. V trimming: 8 bases; J trimming: 5 bases; junction bases outside the gene matches: 6. The CDR3 has 12 residues. CDR1 and CDR2 (germline): SNHLY, FYNNEI. CDR3 loop: CASGKTGNEQYF. DNA for the CDR3: TGTGCCAGCGGGAAGACAGGGAACGAGCAGTACTTC.

This chain joins TRBV19 and TRBJ2-1; TRBD2 matches 11 bases. Germline CDR1 is LNHDA and CDR2 is SQIVND (reference sequence). Trimming at V came to 6 bases and at J to 3 bases, leaving 7 bases not matched to a gene. The CDR3 is made up of 16 amino acids. CDR3 sequence reads: CASSTQGLAVYNEQFF. CDR3 sequence (DNA): TGTGCCAGTAGCACACAGGGACTAGCGGTCTACAATGAGCAGTTCTTC.

This sequence joins TRBV28 and TRBJ2-3; D remains ambiguous. There are 13 residues in the CDR3. Trimming stripped 4 bases from V and 2 bases from J, with 7 bases between. Germline-derived CDR1 and CDR2 are MDHEN and SYDVKM. CDR3 DNA: TGTGCCAGCAGTTCTCCCAACACAGATACGCAGTATTTT. Its translation: CASSSPNTDTQYF.

In its sample, this clone was seen many times. The chain carries TRBV7-9 and TRBJ2-1, with D perhaps being TRBD1 or TRBD2 (6 bases each). Germline V gene lookup returns CDR1 SEHNR and CDR2 FQNEAQ (reference sequence). The CDR3 loop spans 15 amino acids. V shed 5 bases and J shed 2 bases, with 13 bases lying between them. The CDR3: CASSLDGGPYNEQFF. The CDR3, as DNA: TGTGCCAGCAGCCTAGACGGGGGCCCCTACAATGAGCAGTTCTTC.

This clone was seen only once. The J gene is TRBJ1-2, the V gene TRBV28; 11 bases are shared with TRBD1. V trimming: 6 bases; J trimming: 4 bases; junction bases outside the gene matches: 4. This CDR3 is built from 14 residues. Germline-derived CDR1 and CDR2 are MDHEN and SYDVKM. CDR3 protein: CASRRTGGTYGYTF. The CDR3 DNA is TGTGCCAGCAGGCGGACAGGGGGCACCTATGGCTACACCTTC.

Only a few counts were recorded for this clone. The chain links TRBV29-1 to TRBJ2-2; 8 bases are a match to TRBD1. The length of the CDR3 is 14 residues. V trimming: 7 bases; J trimming: 1 base; junction bases outside the gene matches: 5. Looked up from germline, CDR1 is SQVTM and CDR2 is ANQGSEA. This CDR3 is CSAIGTGNTGELFF. In DNA, the CDR3 is TGCAGCGCAATAGGGACAGGGAACACCGGGGAGCTGTTTTTT.

The V call is TRBV18, the J call TRBJ2-2, with D possibly being TRBD2 (6 bases). The germline V gene encodes CDR1 KGHSH and CDR2 LQKENI. CDR3 length: 16 residues. V lost 0 bases and J lost 0, with 8 bases in between. The CDR3 DNA is TGTGCCAGCTCACCACCGGAGGGGCCGAACACCGGGGAGCTGTTTTTT. Protein product: CASSPPEGPNTGELFF.

The CDR3 protein is CASSLQGLAADTQYF. In nucleotides, the CDR3 is TGTGCCAGCAGCCTGCAGGGACTAGCAGCAGATACGCAGTATTTT. The rearrangement links TRBV7-2 to TRBJ2-3; TRBD2 matches at 9 bases. V shed 5 bases, J shed 4 bases, and the junction held 7 bases outside the gene matches. Germline CDR1 reads SGHTA; CDR2 reads FQGNSA. The CDR3 has 15 amino acids.

This chain links TRBV4-1 with TRBJ2-1; perhaps TRBD2 as D (6 bases). Trimming pared 4 bases from V and 3 bases from J, leaving 16 bases between. Per the germline V gene, CDR1 is MGHRA and CDR2 is YSYEKL. This CDR3 region has 16 residues. The CDR3 nucleotides are TGCGCCAGCAGCCTATCCGGGACTTCTAGCTACAATGAGCAGTTCTTC. Translation: CASSLSGTSSYNEQFF.

The chain combines TRBV4-1 with TRBJ2-5, with a weak D call TRBD2 (5 bases). From germline, CDR1 is MGHRA and CDR2 YSYEKL. The ends were cut back, 1 base at V and 0 bases at J, with 12 bases in the middle. The CDR3 length is 16 residues. The CDR3 sequence: CASSQAPAGHQETQYF. The CDR3 region has the DNA TGCGCCAGCAGCCAAGCCCCCGCGGGTCACCAAGAGACCCAGTACTTC.